One sample yielded the 32 T cell receptor beta chains listed below, sequenced in a study of identifying expanded T cells in peripheral blood. TCRdb's copy holds only in-frame clones and misses some; the assay was immunoSEQ multiplex PCR. Altogether under 85,000 clones are present, roughly 84% being singletons, with the ten largest covering 15% to 20%. The sequencing sample was made of blood. These receptors were taken from a person aged 18-69 years in good health.

The chain joins TRBV29-1 to TRBJ2-1; D perhaps matches TRBD2 (6 bases). CDR1 is SQVTM, CDR2 ANQGSEA, per germline. The CDR3 spans 13 residues. V dropped 6 bases and J dropped 7 bases, with 16 bases sitting between them. The CDR3 is CSVSRDSGNEQFF. For the CDR3, the DNA is TGCAGCGTCAGCCGGGACTCGGGTAATGAGCAGTTCTTC.

This chain joins TRBV21-1 and TRBJ2-2; TRBD1 reflects the table's D call only, with no check against the DNA. TRBV21-1 is an annotated pseudogene. This CDR3 contains 12 residues. CDR3 sequence: CASSFSTGELFF. CDR3 in DNA: TGTGCCAGCAGCTTCAGCACCGGGGAGCTGTTTTTT.

This chain links TRBV19 with TRBJ1-5; 9 bases fit TRBD1. This CDR3 is built from 13 residues. Germline CDR1 LNHDA, CDR2 SQIVND (reference sequence). V shed 8 bases, J shed 6 bases, and the junction held 5 bases outside the gene matches. CDR3 amino acids: CASAQGATQPQHF. In nucleotides, the CDR3 is TGTGCCAGTGCACAGGGGGCGACTCAGCCCCAGCATTTT.

V gene TRBV27 combines with J gene TRBJ1-1, with TRBD1 matching 10 bases. CDR1 and CDR2 (germline): MNHEY, SMNVEV (reference sequence). The CDR3 runs 14 residues. V lost 6 bases and J lost 4; bases outside the gene matches: 5. CDR3 residues: CASSSDRGSTEAFF. The CDR3 bases are TGTGCCAGCAGCTCGGACAGGGGGAGCACTGAAGCTTTCTTT.

The chain employs TRBV7-2 and TRBJ2-5; D is unresolved. V lost 0 bases to trimming and J lost 4 bases, with 9 bases between them. Germline CDR1 and CDR2: SGHTA and FQGNSA. CDR3 length: 14 amino acids. The CDR3: CASSLAQKVETQYF. Here the CDR3 DNA reads TGTGCCAGCAGCTTAGCGCAGAAGGTAGAGACCCAGTACTTC.

The V and J genes are TRBV19 and TRBJ2-3, with unresolved D. CDR1 and CDR2 from the germline V gene are LNHDA and SQIVND (reference sequence). Trimming pared 7 bases from V and 1 base from J, leaving 12 bases between. CDR3 length: 14 amino acids. The CDR3 bases are TGTGCCAGTATTTTGGAAACCCGCACAGATACGCAGTATTTT. This codes for CASILETRTDTQYF.

The chain uses TRBV7-3 and TRBJ1-1; D ambiguous. Trimming took off 5 bases at V and 2 bases at J, with 12 bases between the two ends. The length of the CDR3 is 14 residues. The germline V gene has CDR1 SGHTA and CDR2 FQGTGA. The CDR3 protein is CASSIKPGNTEAFF. Here the CDR3 DNA reads TGTGCCAGCAGCATAAAACCGGGCAACACTGAAGCTTTCTTT. The entire variable domain, with the rest obtained from reference TRBV7-3 and TRBJ1-1, is as follows: GAGVSQTPSNKVTEKGKYVELRCDPISGHTALYWYRQSLGQGPEFLIYFQGTGAADDSGLPNDRFFAVRPEGSVSTLKIQRTERGDSAVYLCASSIKPGNTEAFFGQGTRLTVV.

This clone showed up just once. This chain links TRBV28 with TRBJ2-7; perhaps TRBD2 as D (6 bases). The CDR3 has 14 amino acids. CDR1 is MDHEN and CDR2 is SYDVKM in the germline V gene. Trimming cost V 6 bases and J 3 bases, with 15 bases left between them. CDR3 sequence reads: CASRPGGGDYEQYF. CDR3 nucleotide sequence: TGTGCCAGCAGACCCGGGGGTGGGGACTACGAGCAGTACTTC. The entire variable domain, with the rest obtained from reference TRBV28 and TRBJ2-7, is as follows: DVKVTQSSRYLVKRTGEKVFLECVQDMDHENMFWYRQDPGLGLRLIYFSYDVKMKEKGDIPEGYSVSREKKERFSLILESASTNQTSMYLCASRPGGGDYEQYFGPGTRLTVT.

The V call is TRBV7-8, the J call TRBJ2-7; D ambiguous. Germline V gene data show CDR1 as SGHVS and CDR2 as FQNEAQ. V lost 3 bases to trimming and J lost 2 bases, with 20 bases between them. The CDR3 covers 17 residues. In nucleotides, the CDR3 is TGTGCCAGCAGCTTCCCCCGAGAAGGGAAGGATCCCTACGAGCAGTACTTC. Translation gives CASSFPREGKDPYEQYF.

The chain joins TRBV10-3 to TRBJ1-2; 9 nucleotides match TRBD1. Trimming took 2 bases from V and 7 from J; bases not matched to a gene: 8. Germline V lookup: CDR1 ENHRY, CDR2 SYGVKD. The CDR3 has 15 amino acids. The CDR3 nucleotides read TGTGCCATCAGTGAGGGGACAGGGTTAAGTGGTGGCTACACCTTC. It codes for CAISEGTGLSGGYTF.

This clone was recorded only once. This chain connects TRBV21-1 to TRBJ2-5; TRBD1 is taken as the D call from the table, unchecked against the DNA. TRBV21-1 is tagged as a pseudogene. CDR3 length equals 16 residues. CDR3 loop: CASSPQDRVFQETQYF. The DNA of the CDR3 is TGTGCCAGCAGCCCCCAGGACAGGGTATTCCAAGAGACCCAGTACTTC.

This clone was picked up one time. This chain uses TRBV2 with TRBJ2-3; possibly TRBD2 for D (6 bases). V gave up 2 bases and J gave up 1 base, with 10 bases separating them. Germline V gene lookup returns CDR1 SNHLY and CDR2 FYNNEI. This CDR3 is 15 amino acids long. CDR3 protein: CASSETSSRTDTQYF. The CDR3 nucleotides read TGTGCCAGCAGTGAAACTAGCAGCCGCACAGATACGCAGTATTTT.

The chain has TRBV15 and TRBJ2-3; TRBD1 matches at 7 bases. Trimming cost V 5 bases and J 1 base; bases outside gene matches: 6. This CDR3 region has 15 residues. CDR1 and CDR2 from the germline V gene are LNHNV and YYDKDF (reference sequence). This chain's CDR3 is CATSPRQGGTDTQYF. CDR3 sequence (DNA): TGTGCCACCAGCCCCCGACAGGGAGGCACAGATACGCAGTATTTT.

The DNA of the CDR3 is TGTGCCAGCACCCCAGGACGAAACTACGAGCAGTACTTC. Its protein is CASTPGRNYEQYF. The chain employs TRBV6-1 and TRBJ2-7; D ambiguous. Germline V gives CDR1 MNHNS, CDR2 SASEGT. The CDR3 runs to 13 residues. V was cut by 7 bases and J by 3 bases, with 13 bases left in between.

This chain links TRBV7-9 with TRBJ2-5; tentatively, D is TRBD1 or TRBD2 (5 bases each). V dropped 5 bases and J dropped 0 bases, with 13 bases sitting between them. Germline CDR1 and CDR2: SEHNR and FQNEAQ (reference sequence). The CDR3 totals 15 residues. Written as DNA, the CDR3 is TGTGCCAGCAGCCCCTATGGGGGTAACCAAGAGACCCAGTACTTC. Protein: CASSPYGGNQETQYF.

This clone has more than one count but fewer than ten. The chain couples TRBV4-3 to TRBJ2-5; 9 bases agree with TRBD2. After removal of 1 base from V and 4 bases from J, the junction contained 10 bases not matched to a gene. Germline V gene lookup returns CDR1 LGHNA and CDR2 YSLEER. This CDR3 comprises 17 residues. For the CDR3, the DNA is TGCGCCAGCAGCCAAGGGGTGACAGCGGGAGGAGGAGAGACCCAGTACTTC. Translation gives CASSQGVTAGGGETQYF.

The rearrangement links TRBV19 to TRBJ2-7; D is tentatively TRBD1 or TRBD2 (5 bases each). This CDR3 region has 14 residues. Trimming removed 8 bases at V and 6 bases at J, with 20 bases between. CDR1 and CDR2 (germline): LNHDA, SQIVND (reference sequence). CDR3 DNA sequence: TGTGCCAGTTCTGGGACGGCTCCTCCTGGCGAGCAGTACTTC. Translating gives CASSGTAPPGEQYF.

The genes are TRBV27 and TRBJ2-7; 10 positions match TRBD2. V was pared by 6 bases and J by 4 bases, with 18 bases of the junction left unmatched. CDR3 length: 18 amino acids. Germline V CDR1 and CDR2: MNHEY, SMNVEV (reference sequence). The CDR3: CASRTISSGSVLGYEQYF. The CDR3 DNA sequence: TGTGCCAGCAGGACCATCTCTAGCGGGAGTGTCCTGGGGTACGAGCAGTACTTC.

The V call is TRBV11-2, the J call TRBJ1-1; the D is unclear. V lost 5 bases and J lost 4, with 8 bases in between. Per germline, CDR1 SGHAT and CDR2 FQNNGV. The CDR3 runs 12 residues. CDR3 DNA sequence: TGTGCCAGCAGCCCCTTGCGCACTGAAGCTTTCTTT. It specifies CASSPLRTEAFF.

CDR3 amino acids: CASSEARGVGEKLFF. DNA for the CDR3: TGTGCCAGCAGTGAAGCCCGGGGTGTTGGGGAAAAACTGTTTTTT. The rearrangement links TRBV6-1 to TRBJ1-4; D is unclear. The V and J ends lost 0 bases and 8 bases respectively, with 13 bases between them. The CDR3 consists of 15 residues. The germline V gene encodes CDR1 MNHNS and CDR2 SASEGT.

This clone was detected many times. The chain recombines TRBV6-5 with TRBJ2-1; TRBD2 might be the D (5 bases). Germline CDR1 and CDR2: MNHEY and SVGAGI. V was shortened by 7 bases and J by 2 bases, with 12 bases between the two germline ends. The CDR3 covers 14 residues. The CDR3 here is CASMRVGAYNEQFF. CDR3 nucleotide sequence: TGTGCCAGCATGAGGGTCGGGGCCTACAATGAGCAGTTCTTC.

The chain uses TRBV18 and TRBJ2-7, with D perhaps given as TRBD1 or TRBD2 (6 bases each). CDR1 KGHSH and CDR2 LQKENI come from the germline V gene. V lost 5 bases and J 1 base, leaving 15 bases between the germline ends. This CDR3 has 15 residues. The CDR3 sequence: CASSSGAGESYEQYF. The CDR3 DNA is TGTGCCAGCTCATCGGGGGCAGGGGAATCCTACGAGCAGTACTTC.

This rearrangement joins TRBV11-2 to TRBJ2-7, with D perhaps being TRBD1 or TRBD2 (6 bases each). Per the germline V gene, CDR1 is SGHAT and CDR2 is FQNNGV. The CDR3 loop spans 15 amino acids. V was trimmed by 6 bases and J by 3 bases, leaving 18 bases between them. The CDR3 loop reads CASRNPYRGDYEQYF. As DNA, the CDR3 is TGTGCCAGCAGGAACCCCTATAGGGGGGACTACGAGCAGTACTTC.

J is TRBJ1-5 and V is TRBV19, with a possible D match to TRBD1 (5 bases). With 4 bases removed from V and 3 bases from J, the gap between germline ends came to 7 bases. Germline CDR1 is LNHDA and CDR2 is SQIVND (reference sequence). This CDR3 spans 13 amino acids. CDR3 DNA sequence: TGTGCCAGTAGTACAGGGAACAATCAGCCCCAGCATTTT. This sequence encodes CASSTGNNQPQHF. The full variable domain, its missing parts supplied by reference TRBV19 and TRBJ1-5, is DGGITQSPKYLFRKEGQNVTLSCEQNLNHDAMYWYRQDPGQGLRLIYYSQIVNDFQKGDIAEGYSVSREKKESFPLTVTSAQKNPTAFYLCASSTGNNQPQHFGDGTRLSIL.

This rearrangement joins TRBV4-1 to TRBJ2-4, with TRBD2 matching 10 bases. The CDR3 totals 20 residues. Germline loops: CDR1 MGHRA, CDR2 YSYEKL. The J segment lost 0 bases and the V segment lost 0 bases, leaving 11 bases of the junction unmatched. The chain's CDR3 is CASSQDPTLAGDGAKNIQYF. As DNA, the CDR3 is TGCGCCAGCAGCCAAGATCCGACCCTAGCGGGGGACGGAGCCAAAAACATTCAGTACTTC.

This clone was seen only once. The chain has TRBV5-4 and TRBJ2-5, with D tentatively TRBD2 (7 bases). Germline lookup yields CDR1 SGHNT and CDR2 YYREEE (reference sequence). V was shortened by 1 base and J by 3 bases, with 13 bases between the two germline ends. CDR3 size: 15 residues. CDR3 in DNA: TGTGCCAGCAGCTTGATAGGGGGGGCTAAAGAGACCCAGTACTTC. Residues: CASSLIGGAKETQYF.

The chain carries TRBV14 and TRBJ2-3; D may be TRBD2 (6 bases). Trimming removed 6 bases from V and 5 bases from J, with 6 bases in between. This CDR3 contains 11 residues. Looked up from germline, CDR1 is SGHDN and CDR2 is FVKESK. The CDR3 region has the DNA TGTGCCAGCAGGGGAGGAGATACGCAGTATTTT. Translating gives CASRGGDTQYF.

The rearrangement links TRBV27 to TRBJ2-1, with TRBD1 identical over 9 bases. Germline CDR1 is MNHEY and CDR2 is SMNVEV (reference sequence). The length of the CDR3 is 18 residues. Trimming removed 5 bases from V and 3 bases from J; junction bases left unmatched: 14. The chain's CDR3 is CASSRRTGAAPFYNEQFF. CDR3 nucleotide sequence: TGTGCCAGCAGTAGGCGGACAGGGGCCGCCCCATTCTACAATGAGCAGTTCTTC.

This sequence joins TRBV7-6 and TRBJ2-1; 7 bases align to TRBD1. The CDR3 runs to 14 residues. The germline V gene encodes CDR1 SGHVS and CDR2 FNYEAQ. V gave up 1 base and J gave up 6 bases; unmatched junction bases: 3. The CDR3 region is CASSLGRGFNEQFF. The CDR3 region has the DNA TGTGCCAGCAGCTTAGGCAGGGGGTTCAATGAGCAGTTCTTC. Variable domain in full (rest from reference TRBV7-6 and TRBJ2-1): GAGVSQSPRYKVTKRGQDVALRCDPISGHVSLYWYRQALGQGPEFLTYFNYEAQQDKSGLPNDRFSAERPEGSISTLTIQRTEQRDSAMYRCASSLGRGFNEQFFGPGTRLTVL.

The chain employs TRBV19 and TRBJ2-3, with D perhaps matching TRBD1 or TRBD2 (7 bases each). The V end lost 6 bases, the J end lost 4 bases, and 17 bases lay between the germline ends. The CDR3 covers 15 residues. Germline V gene data show CDR1 as LNHDA and CDR2 as SQIVND (reference sequence). The CDR3 region has the DNA TGTGCCAGTAGCCAACAGGGGAGGGTGGCAGATACGCAGTATTTT. Translation gives CASSQQGRVADTQYF. Using reference TRBV19 and TRBJ2-3 for the parts outside the CDR3, the full variable domain is DGGITQSPKYLFRKEGQNVTLSCEQNLNHDAMYWYRQDPGQGLRLIYYSQIVNDFQKGDIAEGYSVSREKKESFPLTVTSAQKNPTAFYLCASSQQGRVADTQYFGPGTRLTVL.

The V call is TRBV5-1, the J call TRBJ2-7; 11 bases fit TRBD2. J was trimmed by 5 bases and V by 1 base; bases with no gene match: 8. Germline assignment: CDR1 SGHRS and CDR2 YFSETQ. The CDR3 loop spans 16 amino acids. Here the CDR3 DNA reads TGCGCCAGCAGCTTGTATCAACTAGCGGGAGTAAACGAGCAGTACTTC. It yields the protein CASSLYQLAGVNEQYF.

This clone is a singleton in its sample. The chain uses TRBV4-2 and TRBJ1-3; D gene ambiguous. The V end lost 0 bases, the J end lost 4 bases, and 13 bases lay between the germline ends. Germline-derived CDR1 and CDR2 are LGHNA and YNFKEQ. The CDR3 totals 16 residues. The CDR3 sequence is CASSQDKSAEGNTIYF. The CDR3 DNA sequence: TGTGCCAGCAGCCAAGATAAGAGCGCGGAGGGAAACACCATATATTTT.